The clone carrying this T cell receptor (beta chain) showed up just once. The CDR3 is made up of 18 amino acids. The germline V gene encodes CDR1 LNHDA and CDR2 SQIVND (reference sequence). Deletions cut 1 base from V and 4 bases from J, with 20 bases between. This record belongs to a study of blood T cell repertoires in COVID-19. In the study overall: Whether acute or convalescent, the COVID-19 samples came from the United States, Italy and Spain. From T cells, B-cell-depleted T cells, or PBMCs came the material, which was cDNA or gDNA.

Original processing notes: Using reference gene primer amplification, nucleated cell counts were estimated. The assay was immunoSEQ multiplex PCR, and TCRdb's table has in-frame clones only and misses some. V and J calls and clone size come straight from that table; D and trimming were deduced from the DNA. Found here are 100,000 to 150,000 clones, more than 70% of them singletons; the top ten hold 5% to 6%. The sequenced sample was peripheral blood. This TCR was sampled from a human donor in a cohort sampled during active COVID-19. The chain is built from TRBV19 and TRBJ1-5; perhaps TRBD1 as D (6 bases). CDR3 sequence (DNA): TGTGCCAGTAGTATAGCGTCCGGGGGGCCGGGAGGGAATCAGCCCCAGCATTTT. It is translated as CASSIASGGPGGNQPQHF.